This T cell receptor beta chain was recorded in a study of identical twins. The CDR3 has 15 amino acids. In germline, CDR1 is SGHVS, CDR2 FNYEAQ. The V and J ends lost 1 base and 10 bases respectively, with 14 bases between them. General study findings and limits: Beta out-of-frame sequences showed weaker excess twin sharing.

This clonotype came up a few times. Its specificity is unknown. A single record per CDR3 protein comes from TCRdb applying MiXCR to the 5' RACE reads. This repertoire shows under 300,000 distinct CDR3 sequences, roughly 13% found once; its top ten account for 7% to 9%. The gene calls are TRBV7-6 and TRBJ1-6, with D possibly TRBD1 on 5 matching bases. Sequenced material: memory (CD45RO+) T cells sorted from blood. The sequence derives from a woman aged 18-29 years in good health. The CDR3 protein is CASSLDLGLRSPLHF. CDR3 in DNA: TGTGCCAGCAGCTTAGATCTGGGGCTGCGGTCACCCCTCCACTTT.